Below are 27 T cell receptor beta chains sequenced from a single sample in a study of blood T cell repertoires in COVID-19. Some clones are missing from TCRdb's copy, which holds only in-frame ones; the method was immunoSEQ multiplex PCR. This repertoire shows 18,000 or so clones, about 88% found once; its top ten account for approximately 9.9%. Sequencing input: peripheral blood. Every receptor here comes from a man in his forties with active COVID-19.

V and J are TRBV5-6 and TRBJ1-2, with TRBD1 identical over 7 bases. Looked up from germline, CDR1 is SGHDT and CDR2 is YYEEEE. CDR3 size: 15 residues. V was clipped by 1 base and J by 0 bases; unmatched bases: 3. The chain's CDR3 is CASSLRDSANYGYTF. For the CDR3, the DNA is TGTGCCAGCAGCTTGCGGGACAGTGCTAACTATGGCTACACCTTC.

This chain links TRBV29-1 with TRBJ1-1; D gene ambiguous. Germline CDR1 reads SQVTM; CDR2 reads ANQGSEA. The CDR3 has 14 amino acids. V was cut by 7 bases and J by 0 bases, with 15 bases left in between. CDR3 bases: TGCAGCGCCCAGAGGTCCACCCTGAACACTGAAGCTTTCTTT. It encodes CSAQRSTLNTEAFF. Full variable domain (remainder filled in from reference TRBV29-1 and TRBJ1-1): SAVISQKPSRDICQRGTSLTIQCQVDSQVTMMFWYRQQPGQSLTLIATANQGSEATYESGFVIDKFPISRPNLTFSTLTVSNMSPEDSSIYLCSAQRSTLNTEAFFGQGTRLTVV.

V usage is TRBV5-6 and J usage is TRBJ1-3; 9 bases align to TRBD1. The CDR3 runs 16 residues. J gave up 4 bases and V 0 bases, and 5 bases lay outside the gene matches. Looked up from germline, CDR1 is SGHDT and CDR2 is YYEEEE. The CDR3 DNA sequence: TGTGCCAGCAGCTTGGGGGGACAGGGAGCAGGAAACACCATATATTTT. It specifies CASSLGGQGAGNTIYF. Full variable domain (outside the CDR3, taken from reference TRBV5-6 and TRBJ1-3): DAGVTQSPTHLIKTRGQQVTLRCSPKSGHDTVSWYQQALGQGPQFIFQYYEEEERQRGNFPDRFSGHQFPNYSSELNVNALLLGDSALYLCASSLGGQGAGNTIYFGEGSWLTVV.

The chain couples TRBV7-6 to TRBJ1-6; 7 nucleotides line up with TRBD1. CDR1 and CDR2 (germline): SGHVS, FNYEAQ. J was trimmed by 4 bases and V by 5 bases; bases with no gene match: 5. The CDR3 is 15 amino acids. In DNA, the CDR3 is TGTGCCAGCAGCATCAAACAGGGGTATAATTCACCCCTCCACTTT. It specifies CASSIKQGYNSPLHF.

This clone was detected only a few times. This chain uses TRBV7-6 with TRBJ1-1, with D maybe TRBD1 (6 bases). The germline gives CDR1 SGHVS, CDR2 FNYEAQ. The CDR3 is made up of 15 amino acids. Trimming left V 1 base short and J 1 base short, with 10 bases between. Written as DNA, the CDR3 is TGTGCCAGCAGCTTAGGAGGGACACAGAACACTGAAGCTTTCTTT. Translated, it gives CASSLGGTQNTEAFF.

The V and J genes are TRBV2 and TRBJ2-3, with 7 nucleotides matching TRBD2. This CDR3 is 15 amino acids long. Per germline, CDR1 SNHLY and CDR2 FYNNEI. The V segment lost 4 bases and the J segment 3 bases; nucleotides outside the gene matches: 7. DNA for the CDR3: TGTGCCAGCAGTGTTGGGGGAGGGCCGACAGATACGCAGTATTTT. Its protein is CASSVGGGPTDTQYF.

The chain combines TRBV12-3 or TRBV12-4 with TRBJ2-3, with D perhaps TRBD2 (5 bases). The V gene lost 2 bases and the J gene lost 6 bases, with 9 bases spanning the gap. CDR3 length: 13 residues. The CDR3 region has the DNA TGTGCCAGCAGTTTAATGGCTAGCGATACGCAGTATTTT. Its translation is CASSLMASDTQYF.

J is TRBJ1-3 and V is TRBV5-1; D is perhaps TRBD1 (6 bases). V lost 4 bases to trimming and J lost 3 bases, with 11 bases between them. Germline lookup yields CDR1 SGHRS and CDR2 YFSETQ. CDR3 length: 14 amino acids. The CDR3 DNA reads TGCGCCAGCAGCAAGGACAGTCGTGGAAACACCATATATTTT. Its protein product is CASSKDSRGNTIYF.

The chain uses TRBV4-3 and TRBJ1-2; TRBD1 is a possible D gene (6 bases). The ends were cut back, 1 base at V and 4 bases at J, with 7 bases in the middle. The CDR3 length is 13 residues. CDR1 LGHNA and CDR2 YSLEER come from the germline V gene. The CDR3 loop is CASSQATGYGYTF. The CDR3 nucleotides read TGCGCCAGCAGCCAAGCGACAGGCTATGGCTACACCTTC.

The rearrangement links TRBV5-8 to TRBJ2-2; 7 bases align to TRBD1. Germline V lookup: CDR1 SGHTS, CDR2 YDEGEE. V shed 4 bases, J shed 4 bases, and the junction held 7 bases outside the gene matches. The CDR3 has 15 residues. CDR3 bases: TGTGCCAGCAGCATAACGACAGGGACCACCGGGGAGCTGTTTTTT. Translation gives CASSITTGTTGELFF.

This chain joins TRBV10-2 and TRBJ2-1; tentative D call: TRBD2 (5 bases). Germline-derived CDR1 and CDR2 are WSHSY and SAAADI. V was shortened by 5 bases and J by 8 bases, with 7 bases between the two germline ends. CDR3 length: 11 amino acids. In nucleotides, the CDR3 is TGCGCCAGCAGTCGAGGGCATGAGCAGTTCTTC. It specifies CASSRGHEQFF.

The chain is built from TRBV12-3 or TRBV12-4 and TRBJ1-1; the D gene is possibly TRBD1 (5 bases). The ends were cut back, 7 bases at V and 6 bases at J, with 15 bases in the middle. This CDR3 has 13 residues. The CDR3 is CASTEQVGAEAFF. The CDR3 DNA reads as TGTGCCAGCACCGAACAGGTTGGGGCTGAAGCTTTCTTT.

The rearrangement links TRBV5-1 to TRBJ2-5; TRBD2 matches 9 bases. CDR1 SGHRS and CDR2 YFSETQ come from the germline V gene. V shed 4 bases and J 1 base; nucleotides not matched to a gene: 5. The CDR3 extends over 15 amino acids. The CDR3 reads CASSPQTSGQETQYF. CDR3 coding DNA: TGCGCCAGCAGCCCTCAGACTAGCGGCCAAGAGACCCAGTACTTC.

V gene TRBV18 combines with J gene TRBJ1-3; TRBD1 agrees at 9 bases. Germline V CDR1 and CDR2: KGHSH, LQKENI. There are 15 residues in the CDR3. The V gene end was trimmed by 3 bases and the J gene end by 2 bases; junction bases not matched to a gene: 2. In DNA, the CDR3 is TGTGCCAGCTCACCTAGGACAGGGGCTGGAAACACCATATATTTT. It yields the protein CASSPRTGAGNTIYF.

CDR3 DNA sequence: TGTGCCTGGAGTCGAGGGGGGGGTGGAGGCAATCAGCCCCAGCATTTT. Translated, it gives CAWSRGGGGGNQPQHF. V gene TRBV30 combines with J gene TRBJ1-5; D is perhaps TRBD1 (6 bases). Trimming took 2 bases from V and 2 from J, leaving 16 bases between them. Germline assignment: CDR1 GTSNPN and CDR2 SVGIG (reference sequence). The CDR3 has 16 amino acids.

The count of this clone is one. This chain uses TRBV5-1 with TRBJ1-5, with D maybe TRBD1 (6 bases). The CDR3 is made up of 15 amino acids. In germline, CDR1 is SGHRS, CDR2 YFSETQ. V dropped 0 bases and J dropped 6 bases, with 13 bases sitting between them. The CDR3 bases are TGCGCCAGCAGCTTGGAGGGGGGGCTCGGTCAGCCCCAGCATTTT. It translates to CASSLEGGLGQPQHF. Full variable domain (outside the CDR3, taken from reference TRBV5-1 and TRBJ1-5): KAGVTQTPRYLIKTRGQQVTLSCSPISGHRSVSWYQQTPGQGLQFLFEYFSETQRNKGNFPGRFSGRQFSNSRSEMNVSTLELGDSALYLCASSLEGGLGQPQHFGDGTRLSIL.

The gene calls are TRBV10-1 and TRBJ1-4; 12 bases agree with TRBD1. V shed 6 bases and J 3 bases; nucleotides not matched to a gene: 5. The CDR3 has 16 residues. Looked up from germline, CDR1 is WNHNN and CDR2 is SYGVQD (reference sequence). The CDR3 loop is CASSPGQGAPNEKLFF. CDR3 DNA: TGCGCCAGCAGCCCGGGACAGGGGGCCCCTAATGAAAAACTGTTTTTT.

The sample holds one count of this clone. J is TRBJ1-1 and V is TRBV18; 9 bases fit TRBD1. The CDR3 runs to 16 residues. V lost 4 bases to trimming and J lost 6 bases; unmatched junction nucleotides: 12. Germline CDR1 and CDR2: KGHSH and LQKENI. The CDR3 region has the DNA TGTGCCAGCTCACAAGGCCTGGGACAGGGAGACGCTGAAGCTTTCTTT. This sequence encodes CASSQGLGQGDAEAFF.

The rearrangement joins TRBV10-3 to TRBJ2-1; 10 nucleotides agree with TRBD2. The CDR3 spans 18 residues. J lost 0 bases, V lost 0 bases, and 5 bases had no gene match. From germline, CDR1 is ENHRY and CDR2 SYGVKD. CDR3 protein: CAISESRTSGSSYNEQFF. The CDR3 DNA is TGTGCCATCAGTGAGTCCCGGACTAGCGGAAGCTCCTACAATGAGCAGTTCTTC.

The CDR3 nucleotides read TGTGCCAGCAGTTACGGAGGATTCGCCTACGAGCAGTACTTC. It encodes CASSYGGFAYEQYF. The chain employs TRBV6-2 or TRBV6-3 and TRBJ2-7, with D perhaps TRBD2 (5 bases). The ends were cut back, 2 bases at V and 2 bases at J, with 10 bases in the middle. The CDR3 sequence is 14 residues long. Germline assignment: CDR1 MNHEY and CDR2 SVGEGT.

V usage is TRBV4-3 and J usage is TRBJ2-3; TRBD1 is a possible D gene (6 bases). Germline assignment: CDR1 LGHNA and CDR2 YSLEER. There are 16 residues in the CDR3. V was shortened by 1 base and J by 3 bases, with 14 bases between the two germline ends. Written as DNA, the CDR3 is TGCGCCAGCAGCCAAGTATCACAGAGGGGGACAGATACGCAGTATTTT. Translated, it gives CASSQVSQRGTDTQYF.

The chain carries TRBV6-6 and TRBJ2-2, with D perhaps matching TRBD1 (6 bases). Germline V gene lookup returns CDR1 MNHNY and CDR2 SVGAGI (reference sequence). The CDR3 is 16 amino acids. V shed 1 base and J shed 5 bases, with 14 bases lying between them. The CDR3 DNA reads TGTGCCAGCAGTTACTTAGGCAGGGGTAATACCGGGGAGCTGTTTTTT. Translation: CASSYLGRGNTGELFF.

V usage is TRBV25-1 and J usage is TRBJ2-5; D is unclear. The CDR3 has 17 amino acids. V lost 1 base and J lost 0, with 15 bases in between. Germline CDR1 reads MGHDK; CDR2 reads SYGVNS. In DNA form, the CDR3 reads TGTGCCAGCAGTGAATCGAAACCGGGTCTGTACCAAGAGACCCAGTACTTC. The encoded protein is CASSESKPGLYQETQYF.

CDR3 protein: CSVRSGSRSQFF. The CDR3 DNA reads as TGCAGCGTTAGATCCGGGTCGCGATCGCAGTTCTTC. V and J are TRBV29-1 and TRBJ2-1; D ambiguous. Looked up from germline, CDR1 is SQVTM and CDR2 is ANQGSEA. Trimming took off 5 bases at V and 12 bases at J, with 17 bases between the two ends. The CDR3 sequence is 12 residues long.

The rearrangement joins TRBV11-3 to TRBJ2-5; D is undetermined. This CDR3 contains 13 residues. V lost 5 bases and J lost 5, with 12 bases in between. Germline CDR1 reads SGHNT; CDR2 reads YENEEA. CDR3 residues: CASSLSTFETQYF. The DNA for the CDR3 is TGTGCCAGCAGCCTTTCAACTTTCGAGACCCAGTACTTC.

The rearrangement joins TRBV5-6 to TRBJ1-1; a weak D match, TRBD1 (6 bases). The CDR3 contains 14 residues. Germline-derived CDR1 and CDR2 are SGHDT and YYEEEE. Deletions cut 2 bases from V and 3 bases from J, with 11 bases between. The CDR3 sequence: CASSLQGWDTEAFF. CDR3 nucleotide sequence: TGTGCCAGCAGCTTACAGGGATGGGACACTGAAGCTTTCTTT. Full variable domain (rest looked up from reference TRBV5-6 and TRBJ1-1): DAGVTQSPTHLIKTRGQQVTLRCSPKSGHDTVSWYQQALGQGPQFIFQYYEEEERQRGNFPDRFSGHQFPNYSSELNVNALLLGDSALYLCASSLQGWDTEAFFGQGTRLTVV.

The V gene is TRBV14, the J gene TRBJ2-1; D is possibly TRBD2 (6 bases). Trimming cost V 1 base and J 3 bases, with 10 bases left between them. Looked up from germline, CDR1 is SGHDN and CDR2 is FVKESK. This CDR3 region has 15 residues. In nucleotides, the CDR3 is TGTGCCAGCAGCCAAGGCGGGACCGTCTACAATGAGCAGTTCTTC. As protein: CASSQGGTVYNEQFF.